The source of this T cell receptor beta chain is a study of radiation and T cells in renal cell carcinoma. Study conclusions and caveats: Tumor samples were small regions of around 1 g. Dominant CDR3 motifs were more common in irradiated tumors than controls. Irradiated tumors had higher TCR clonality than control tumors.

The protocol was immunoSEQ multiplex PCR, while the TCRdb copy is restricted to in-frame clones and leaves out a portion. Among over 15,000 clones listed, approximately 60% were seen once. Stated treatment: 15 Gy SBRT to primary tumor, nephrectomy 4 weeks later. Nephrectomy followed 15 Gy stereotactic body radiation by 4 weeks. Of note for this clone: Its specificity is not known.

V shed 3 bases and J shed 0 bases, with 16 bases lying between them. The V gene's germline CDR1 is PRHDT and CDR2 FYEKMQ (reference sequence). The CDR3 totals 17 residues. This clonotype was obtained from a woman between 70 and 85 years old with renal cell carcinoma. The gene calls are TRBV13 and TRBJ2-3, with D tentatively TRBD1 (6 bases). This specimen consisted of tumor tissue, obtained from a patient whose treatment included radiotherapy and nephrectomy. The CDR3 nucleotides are TGTGCCAGCAGCTTGGAAAACAGGGATGGGAGCACAGATACGCAGTATTTT. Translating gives CASSLENRDGSTDTQYF.